This T cell receptor beta chain was identified during a study of response to subunit inactivated influenza vaccine. Study results and limitations: The authors offered the suggestion that each seasonal influenza vaccination recruits few new T cells.

V lost 0 bases to trimming and J lost 1 base, with 12 bases between them. Germline CDR1 SGHRS, CDR2 YFSETQ. CDR3 length: 16 residues. TCRdb analysed the RT-PCR reads with MiXCR anew, one entry per CDR3 protein. The sample shows under 550,000 distinct CDR3 sequences, approximately 6.9% of them seen only once. On this clonotype itself: Its antigen is undetermined.

The receptor's source is a man in his fifties or sixties who received an inactivated influenza vaccine. The chain is built from TRBV5-1 and TRBJ2-3; unclear D gene. The sample in question was PBMCs from blood, obtained less than 30 months after vaccination. The CDR3 sequence is CASSLDPLPGTDTQYF. CDR3 coding DNA: TGCGCCAGCAGCTTGGACCCCCTCCCGGGCACAGATACGCAGTATTTT.